The 31 T cell receptor beta chains below all came from one sample that was sequenced in a study of CD8+CD57+ T cells in acquired aplastic anemia. Patients chosen for sequencing had CD8+CD57+ cells that had expanded, as shown by flow cytometry. For CDR3 and TCR beta VDJ profiling, genomic DNA was the template used. TCRdb re-derived calls from the reads in MiXCR, one entry per CDR3 protein. The sample consists of 150,000 to 200,000 distinct CDR3 sequences, approximately 48% of them appearing once. Sequenced: sorted CD4+, CD8+, or CD8+CD57+ T cells (not recorded which) from PBMCs. The receptors here all came from a human donor with aplastic anemia.

On this clonotype: The CDR3 does not end in the conserved phenylalanine or tryptophan, so this is likely a read error. The chain combines TRBV6-2 or TRBV6-3 with TRBJ2-5, with a weak D call TRBD2 (5 bases). The CDR3 length is 12 residues. Germline V lookup: CDR1 MNHEY, CDR2 SVGEGT. This chain's CDR3 is CASSYEGETQYL. The CDR3 region has the DNA TGTGCCAGTAGTTACGAGGGAGAGACCCAGTACCTC.

This chain links TRBV2 with TRBJ2-1; tentatively, D is TRBD2 (5 bases). The CDR3 loop spans 13 amino acids. Trimming pared 7 bases from V and 3 bases from J, leaving 10 bases between. CDR1 and CDR2 (germline): SNHLY, FYNNEI. The CDR3 spells CASTPGIYNEQFF. CDR3 bases: TGTGCCAGCACCCCCGGGATCTACAATGAGCAGTTCTTC.

In this sample, this clonotype turned up once. The chain carries TRBV19 and TRBJ2-2; D gene ambiguous. Deletions cut 7 bases from V and 1 base from J, with 10 bases between. Germline values: CDR1 LNHDA, CDR2 SQIVND (reference sequence). The CDR3 is 14 residues long. This CDR3 reads CASMFWMNTGELFF. In DNA, the CDR3 is TGTGCCAGTATGTTTTGGATGAACACCGGGGAGCTGTTTTTT.

This clonotype has at least ten counts. The CDR3 coding sequence is TGCGCCAGCAGTGAGTACCCCTACGAGCAGTACTTC. Encoded protein: CASSEYPYEQYF. The genes are TRBV10-2 and TRBJ2-7; unclear D gene. Germline V gene sequence: CDR1 WSHSY, CDR2 SAAADI. With 1 base removed from V and 2 bases from J, the gap between germline ends came to 3 bases. The CDR3 loop spans 12 amino acids.

The rearrangement links TRBV10-1 to TRBJ2-2, with D perhaps TRBD1 or TRBD2 (5 bases each). V lost 3 bases and J 4 bases, leaving 12 bases between the germline ends. This CDR3 contains 15 residues. Looked up from germline, CDR1 is WNHNN and CDR2 is SYGVQD (reference sequence). The CDR3 DNA sequence: TGCGCCAGCAGTGACATAGGGACGGCCACCGGGGAGCTGTTTTTT. Translated, it gives CASSDIGTATGELFF.

The genes are TRBV2 and TRBJ1-1; D is unclear. This CDR3 has 11 amino acids. Germline V gives CDR1 SNHLY, CDR2 FYNNEI. Trimming removed 4 bases at V and 5 bases at J, with 5 bases between. The CDR3, as DNA: TGTGCCAGCAGTGTAGGGACTGAAGCTTTCTTT. It translates to CASSVGTEAFF. Based on the CDR3 plus reference TRBV2 and TRBJ1-1, the full variable domain is EPEVTQTPSHQVTQMGQEVILRCVPISNHLYFYWYRQILGQKVEFLVSFYNNEISEKSEIFDDQFSVERPDGSNFTLKIRSTKLEDSAMYFCASSVGTEAFFGQGTRLTVV.

This clonotype was counted ten times or more. The chain joins TRBV24-1 to TRBJ2-3; either TRBD1 or TRBD2 may supply D (6 bases each). This CDR3 contains 14 residues. V was clipped by 7 bases and J by 2 bases, with 12 bases between them. Germline assignment: CDR1 KGHDR and CDR2 SFDVKD. Here the CDR3 DNA reads TGTGCCACCAGCGGGGGCAGATCCACAGATACGCAGTATTTT. Its protein product is CATSGGRSTDTQYF.

This clonotype was seen many times. CDR3 bases: TGTGCCACTAGAGAGGACAGGGGTTTCTCACCCCTCCACTTT. It codes for CATREDRGFSPLHF. The gene calls are TRBV19 and TRBJ1-6, with 9 bases that match TRBD1. Losses at the gene ends were 10 bases for V and 10 bases for J; bases not matched to a gene: 11. The CDR3 spans 14 residues. The germline gives CDR1 LNHDA, CDR2 SQIVND (reference sequence).

This clonotype occurred a few times. This CDR3 reads CAISEVAETQYF. Written as DNA, the CDR3 is TGTGCCATCAGTGAGGTCGCAGAGACCCAGTACTTC. V and J are TRBV10-3 and TRBJ2-5; no firm D call. V shed 2 bases and J shed 4 bases, with 5 bases lying between them. This CDR3 spans 12 amino acids. Germline assignment: CDR1 ENHRY and CDR2 SYGVKD.

The V call is TRBV29-1, the J call TRBJ1-2, with D perhaps matching TRBD1 (6 bases). Germline V gene data show CDR1 as SQVTM and CDR2 as ANQGSEA. The CDR3 runs 12 residues. This CDR3 reads CSVDGTPYGYTF. The DNA for the CDR3 is TGCAGTGTCGACGGGACACCTTATGGCTACACCTTC.

V gene TRBV5-4 combines with J gene TRBJ1-5, with D perhaps matching TRBD1 (5 bases). V shed 3 bases and J shed 1 base, with 20 bases lying between them. Germline CDR1 SGHNT, CDR2 YYREEE (reference sequence). This CDR3 has 18 residues. The CDR3 spells CASSWEPGSGRSNQPQHF. The CDR3 nucleotides are TGTGCCAGCAGCTGGGAACCAGGGTCAGGTAGAAGCAATCAGCCCCAGCATTTT.

Many counts were recorded for this clonotype. The rearrangement links TRBV2 to TRBJ1-5; TRBD1 matches 9 bases. Germline CDR1 reads SNHLY; CDR2 reads FYNNEI. J was trimmed by 4 bases and V by 2 bases; bases with no gene match: 3. This CDR3 contains 15 residues. In DNA, the CDR3 is TGTGCCAGCAGTGAAAGGGACAGGGCGAATCAGCCCCAGCATTTT. As protein: CASSERDRANQPQHF.

This clonotype came up a few times. The rearrangement uses TRBV2 and TRBJ1-4; 7 nucleotides line up with TRBD1. In germline, CDR1 is SNHLY, CDR2 FYNNEI. The CDR3 has 14 residues. The V and J ends lost 3 bases and 7 bases, in that order; junction bases with no gene match: 5. CDR3 in amino acids: CASSEYRGREKLFF. CDR3 in DNA: TGTGCCAGCAGTGAGTACAGGGGACGTGAAAAACTGTTTTTT.

The chain couples TRBV20-1 to TRBJ2-7; 9 bases fit TRBD1. V lost 6 bases and J lost 3; bases outside the gene matches: 12. Germline V lookup: CDR1 DFQATT, CDR2 SNEGSKA (reference sequence). CDR3 length: 15 amino acids. Here the CDR3 reads CSAHDRGQGLYEQYF. In DNA form, the CDR3 reads TGCAGTGCCCACGACAGGGGACAGGGTCTCTACGAGCAGTACTTC.

The genes are TRBV11-2 and TRBJ2-7; D is possibly TRBD2 (5 bases). The germline CDR1 and CDR2 sequences are SGHAT and FQNNGV. V was clipped by 2 bases and J by 0 bases, with 14 bases between them. The CDR3 extends over 16 amino acids. Written as DNA, the CDR3 is TGTGCCAGCAGCTTAACCGCGGACTGGTTCTCCTACGAGCAGTACTTC. As protein: CASSLTADWFSYEQYF. Variable domain in full (rest from reference TRBV11-2 and TRBJ2-7): EAGVAQSPRYKIIEKRQSVAFWCNPISGHATLYWYQQILGQGPKLLIQFQNNGVVDDSQLPKDRFSAERLKGVDSTLKIQPAKLEDSAVYLCASSLTADWFSYEQYFGPGTRLTVT.

This clonotype was seen more than once but under ten times. The chain has TRBV10-1 and TRBJ2-7; D not certain. Germline CDR1 WNHNN, CDR2 SYGVQD (reference sequence). CDR3 length: 11 amino acids. The V and J ends lost 2 bases and 4 bases respectively, with 3 bases between them. In nucleotides, the CDR3 is TGCGCCAGCAGTGAGGGTTACGAGCAGTACTTC. Translation gives CASSEGYEQYF.

The chain uses TRBV7-2 and TRBJ2-7, with TRBD1 matching over 11 bases. Germline CDR1 reads SGHTA; CDR2 reads FQGNSA. This CDR3 contains 14 residues. Trimming took 3 bases from V and 10 from J; bases not matched to a gene: 8. CDR3 sequence (DNA): TGTGCCAGCAGCTTCTCGAGGACAGGGGGCCATCAGTACTTC. Residues: CASSFSRTGGHQYF.

The chain is built from TRBV6-1 and TRBJ1-5, with D tentatively TRBD1 (6 bases). The germline V gene has CDR1 MNHNS and CDR2 SASEGT. The CDR3 has 16 residues. With 3 bases removed from V and 6 bases from J, the gap between germline ends came to 18 bases. The CDR3 sequence is CASSDQGWTRVQPQHF. As DNA, the CDR3 is TGTGCCAGCAGTGACCAGGGGTGGACCCGGGTTCAGCCCCAGCATTTT.

A word on this clonotype: One end of the junction fails to match germline, which may point to a read error. V and J are TRBV10-3 and TRBJ2-3; 7 bases match TRBD2. Germline V gives CDR1 ENHRY, CDR2 SYGVKD. The CDR3 totals 13 residues. The DNA of the CDR3 is TGTGCCAGCAGTTACGGTGCTAGCGGAGCGGGGTATTTT. Protein product: CASSYGASGAGYF.

This clonotype was recorded at least ten times. The chain recombines TRBV6-5 with TRBJ2-2; maybe TRBD1 (6 bases). Germline V gives CDR1 MNHEY, CDR2 SVGAGI. The germline V and J ends were trimmed by 9 bases and 7 bases, with 12 bases remaining between them. This CDR3 is 12 amino acids long. CDR3 bases: TGTGCCAGACAGGGTCGGCACGGGGAGCTGTTTTTT. Residues: CARQGRHGELFF.

The chain joins TRBV29-1 to TRBJ2-7; 11 bases fit TRBD1. With V trimmed by 8 bases and J by 3 bases, 9 bases remained unmatched. Germline CDR1 and CDR2: SQVTM and ANQGSEA. The CDR3 is 14 amino acids. CDR3 in amino acids: CSSHRDRGIYEQYF. CDR3 DNA: TGCAGCAGTCACCGGGACAGGGGGATCTACGAGCAGTACTTC.

This clonotype was recorded a few times. The chain has TRBV10-1 and TRBJ2-7, with a possible D match to TRBD1 (6 bases). Trimming left V 4 bases short and J 1 base short, with 17 bases between. The CDR3 length is 16 residues. Germline values: CDR1 WNHNN, CDR2 SYGVQD (reference sequence). The CDR3 loop is CASSAADSRASYEQYF. CDR3 DNA: TGCGCCAGCAGTGCCGCGGACAGCCGGGCGTCCTACGAGCAGTACTTC.

To note about this clonotype: A read error may be the cause here, since a much bigger clone is one base away. The chain couples TRBV4-2 to TRBJ2-2; 7 bases line up with TRBD1. The CDR3 loop spans 15 amino acids. Germline loops: CDR1 LGHNA, CDR2 YNFKEQ. As DNA, the CDR3 is TGTGTCAGCAGCCCTCCGACAGGGACCACCGGGGAGCTGTTTTTT. It translates to CVSSPPTGTTGELFF.

This clonotype was observed a few times. The rearrangement links TRBV20-1 to TRBJ2-1; D perhaps matches TRBD1 (6 bases). Per germline, CDR1 DFQATT and CDR2 SNEGSKA (reference sequence). Trimming pared 1 base from V and 4 bases from J, leaving 20 bases between. The CDR3 runs to 17 residues. Here the CDR3 DNA reads TGCAGTGCTAGAGGAGGACAGCACAGCGTGACATACAATGAGCAGTTCTTC. As protein: CSARGGQHSVTYNEQFF.

CDR3 amino acids: CSASGGARTDTQYF. The CDR3 bases are TGCAGTGCTAGCGGGGGGGCAAGGACAGATACGCAGTATTTT. This rearrangement joins TRBV20-1 to TRBJ2-3, with 8 nucleotides matching TRBD2. V lost 3 bases to trimming and J lost 3 bases; unmatched junction nucleotides: 5. Germline values: CDR1 DFQATT, CDR2 SNEGSKA (reference sequence). This CDR3 contains 14 residues.

This clonotype was recorded a few times. This chain links TRBV15 with TRBJ2-5; a possible D gene is TRBD2 (7 bases). Germline V gene data show CDR1 as LNHNV and CDR2 as YYDKDF (reference sequence). V lost 1 base to trimming and J lost 5 bases, with 11 bases between them. The CDR3 has 14 residues. This CDR3 reads CATSRVRGGETQYF. As DNA, the CDR3 is TGTGCCACCAGCAGAGTAAGGGGGGGTGAGACCCAGTACTTC. Full variable domain (remainder filled in from reference TRBV15 and TRBJ2-5): DAMVIQNPRYQVTQFGKPVTLSCSQTLNHNVMYWYQQKSSQAPKLLFHYYDKDFNNEADTPDNFQSRRPNTSFCFLDIRSPGLGDTAMYLCATSRVRGGETQYFGPGTRLLVL.

The chain recombines TRBV11-1 with TRBJ2-7; 12 bases are a match to TRBD2. CDR1 SGHAT and CDR2 FQDESV come from the germline V gene (reference sequence). CDR3 size: 16 residues. Germline trimming cut 3 bases from V and 3 bases from J; bases unmatched to any gene: 6. CDR3 protein: CASSLDLAGGNYEQYF. The CDR3 region has the DNA TGTGCCAGCAGCTTGGACCTAGCGGGGGGGAACTACGAGCAGTACTTC.

DNA for the CDR3: TGTGCCACCAGTGATTGGCAGGGGGACGAGCAGTACTTC. Its translation is CATSDWQGDEQYF. V gene TRBV24-1 combines with J gene TRBJ2-7; 7 nucleotides align to TRBD1. Germline CDR1 reads KGHDR; CDR2 reads SFDVKD. The CDR3 extends over 13 amino acids. V was clipped by 2 bases and J by 5 bases; unmatched bases: 2.

This clonotype was counted between two and nine times. The chain uses TRBV2 and TRBJ2-5; D call uncertain. Germline V lookup: CDR1 SNHLY, CDR2 FYNNEI. V lost 3 bases, J lost 1 base, and 9 bases lay in between. This CDR3 contains 14 residues. The CDR3 region is CASSDWGSQETQYF. In nucleotides, the CDR3 is TGTGCCAGCAGTGATTGGGGTTCCCAAGAGACCCAGTACTTC.

This clonotype was seen repeatedly, ten times or more. V usage is TRBV18 and J usage is TRBJ1-2; 7 nucleotides align to TRBD1. CDR3 length: 11 residues. CDR1 and CDR2 from the germline V gene are KGHSH and LQKENI. Trimming at V came to 6 bases and at J to 6 bases, leaving 1 base not matched to a gene. CDR3 sequence reads: CASSGTDGYTF. In DNA form, the CDR3 reads TGTGCCAGCTCCGGGACAGATGGCTACACCTTC.

In this sample, this clonotype turned up many times. The V and J genes are TRBV24-1 and TRBJ2-2, with TRBD1 identical over 11 bases. Germline assignment: CDR1 KGHDR and CDR2 SFDVKD. Trimming took 10 bases from V and 5 from J; bases not matched to a gene: 5. This CDR3 spans 14 amino acids. CDR3 in amino acids: CATTGTGGTGELFF. In nucleotides, the CDR3 is TGTGCCACAACCGGGACAGGGGGAACCGGGGAGCTGTTTTTT.